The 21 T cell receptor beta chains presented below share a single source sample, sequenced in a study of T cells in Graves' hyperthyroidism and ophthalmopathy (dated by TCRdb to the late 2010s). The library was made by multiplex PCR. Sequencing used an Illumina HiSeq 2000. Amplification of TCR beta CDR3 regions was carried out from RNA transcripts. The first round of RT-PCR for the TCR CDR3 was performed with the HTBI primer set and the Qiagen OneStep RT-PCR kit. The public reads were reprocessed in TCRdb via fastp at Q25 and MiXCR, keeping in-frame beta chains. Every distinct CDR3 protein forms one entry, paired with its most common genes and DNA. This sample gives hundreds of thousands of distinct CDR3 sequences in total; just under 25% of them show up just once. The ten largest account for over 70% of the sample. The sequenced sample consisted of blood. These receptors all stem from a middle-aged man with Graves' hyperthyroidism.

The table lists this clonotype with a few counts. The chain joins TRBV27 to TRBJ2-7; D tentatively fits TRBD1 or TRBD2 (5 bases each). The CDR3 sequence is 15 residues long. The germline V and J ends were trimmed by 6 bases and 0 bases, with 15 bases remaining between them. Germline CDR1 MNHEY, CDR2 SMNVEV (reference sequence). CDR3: CASRMGPGSSYEQYF. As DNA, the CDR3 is TGTGCCAGCAGAATGGGGCCAGGGAGCTCCTACGAGCAGTACTTC.

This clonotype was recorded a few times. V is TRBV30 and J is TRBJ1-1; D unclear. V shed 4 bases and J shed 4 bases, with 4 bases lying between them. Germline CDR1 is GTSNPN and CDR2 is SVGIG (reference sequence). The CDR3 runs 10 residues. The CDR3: CAWITTEAFF. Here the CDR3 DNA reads TGTGCCTGGATAACCACTGAAGCTTTCTTT.

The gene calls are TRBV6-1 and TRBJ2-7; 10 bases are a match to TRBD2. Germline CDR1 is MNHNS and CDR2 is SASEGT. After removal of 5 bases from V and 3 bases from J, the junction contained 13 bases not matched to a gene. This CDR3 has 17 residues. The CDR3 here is CASSFARPSSGSYEQYF. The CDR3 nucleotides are TGTGCCAGCAGTTTCGCGCGCCCTTCTAGCGGGAGCTACGAGCAGTACTTC.

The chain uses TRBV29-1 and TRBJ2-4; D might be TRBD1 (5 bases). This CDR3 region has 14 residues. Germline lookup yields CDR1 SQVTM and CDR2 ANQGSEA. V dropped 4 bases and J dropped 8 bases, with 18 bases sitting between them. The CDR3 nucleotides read TGCAGCGTTGCTTTAAGACAGTCAACCGACATTCAGTACTTC. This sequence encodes CSVALRQSTDIQYF.

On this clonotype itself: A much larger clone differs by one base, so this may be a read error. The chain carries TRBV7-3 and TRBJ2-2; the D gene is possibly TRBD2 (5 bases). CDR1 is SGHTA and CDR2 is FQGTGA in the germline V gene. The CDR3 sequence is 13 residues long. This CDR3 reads CASSVAKTGELVF. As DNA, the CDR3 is TGTGCCAGCAGTGTGGCCAAAACCGGGGAGCTGGTTTTT.

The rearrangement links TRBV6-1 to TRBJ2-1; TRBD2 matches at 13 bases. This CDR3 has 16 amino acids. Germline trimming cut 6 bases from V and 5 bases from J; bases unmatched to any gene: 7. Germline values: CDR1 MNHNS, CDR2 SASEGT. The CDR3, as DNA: TGTGCCAGCAGCCCAAGGACTAGCGGGAGCCACAATGAGCAGTTCTTC. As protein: CASSPRTSGSHNEQFF.

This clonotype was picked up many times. The CDR3 DNA follows: TGTGCCAGCAGTCTGAAATCTCAGGGTTACGAGCAGTACTTC. Amino acid sequence: CASSLKSQGYEQYF. The V and J genes are TRBV6-1 and TRBJ2-7, with a tentative D call TRBD1 (5 bases). Between the trimmed V and J ends, which lost 5 bases and 4 bases, there was a span of 15 bases. Germline V gene sequence: CDR1 MNHNS, CDR2 SASEGT. The CDR3 runs to 14 residues.

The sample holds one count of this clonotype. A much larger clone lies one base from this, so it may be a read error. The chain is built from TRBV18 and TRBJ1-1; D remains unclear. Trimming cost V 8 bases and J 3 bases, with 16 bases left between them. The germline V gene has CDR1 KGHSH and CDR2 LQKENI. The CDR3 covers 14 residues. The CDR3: CASPRLTSDTEAFF. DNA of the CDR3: TGTGCCAGCCCACGCCTTACTAGTGACACTGAAGCTTTCTTT.

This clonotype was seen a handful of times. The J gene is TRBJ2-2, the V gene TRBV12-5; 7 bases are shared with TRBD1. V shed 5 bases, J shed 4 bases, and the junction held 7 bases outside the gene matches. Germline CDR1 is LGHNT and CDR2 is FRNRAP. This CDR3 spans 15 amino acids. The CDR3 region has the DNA TGTGCTAGTGGTCGACGGGACAGTATCACCGGGGAGCTGTTTTTT. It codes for CASGRRDSITGELFF. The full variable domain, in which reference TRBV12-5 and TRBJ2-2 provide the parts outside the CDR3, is DARVTQTPRHKVTEMGQEVTMRCQPILGHNTVFWYRQTMMQGLELLAYFRNRAPLDDSGMPKDRFSAEMPDATLATLKIQPSEPRDSAVYFCASGRRDSITGELFFGEGSRLTVL.

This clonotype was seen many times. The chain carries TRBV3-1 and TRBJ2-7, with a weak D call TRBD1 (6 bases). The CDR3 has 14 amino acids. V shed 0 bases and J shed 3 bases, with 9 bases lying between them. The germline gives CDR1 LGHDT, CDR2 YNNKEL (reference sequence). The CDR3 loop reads CASSQDEDSYEQYF. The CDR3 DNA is TGTGCCAGCAGCCAAGATGAGGACAGCTACGAGCAGTACTTC.

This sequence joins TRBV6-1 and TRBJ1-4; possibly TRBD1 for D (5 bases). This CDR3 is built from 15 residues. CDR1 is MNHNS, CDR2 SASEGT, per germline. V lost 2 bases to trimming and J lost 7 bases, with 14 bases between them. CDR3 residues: CASSEFGGVGEKLFF. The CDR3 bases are TGTGCCAGCAGTGAATTTGGGGGGGTCGGTGAAAAACTGTTTTTT.

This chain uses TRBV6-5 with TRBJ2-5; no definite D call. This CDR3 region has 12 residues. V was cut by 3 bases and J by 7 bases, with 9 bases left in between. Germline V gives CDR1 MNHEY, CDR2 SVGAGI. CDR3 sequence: CASSYERWTQYF. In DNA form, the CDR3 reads TGTGCCAGCAGTTATGAACGGTGGACCCAGTACTTC.

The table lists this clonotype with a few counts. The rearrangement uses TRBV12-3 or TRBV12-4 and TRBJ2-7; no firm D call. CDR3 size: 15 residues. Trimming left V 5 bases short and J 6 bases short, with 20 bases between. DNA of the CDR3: TGTGCCAGCAGTCTATCTGGGCCCAAGTCCAGCGAGCAGTACTTC. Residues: CASSLSGPKSSEQYF.

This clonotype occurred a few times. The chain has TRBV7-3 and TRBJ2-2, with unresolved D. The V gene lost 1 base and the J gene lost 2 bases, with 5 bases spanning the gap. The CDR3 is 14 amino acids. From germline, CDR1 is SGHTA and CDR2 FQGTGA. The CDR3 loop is CASSLSPNTGELFF. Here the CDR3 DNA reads TGTGCCAGCAGCTTAAGTCCCAACACCGGGGAGCTGTTTTTT.

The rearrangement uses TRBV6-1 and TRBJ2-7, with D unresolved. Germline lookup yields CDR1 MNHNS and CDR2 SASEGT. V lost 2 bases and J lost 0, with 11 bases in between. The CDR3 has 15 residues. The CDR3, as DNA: TGTGCCAGCAGTGAATCAGGCTTATACTCCTACGAGCAGTACTTC. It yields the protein CASSESGLYSYEQYF.

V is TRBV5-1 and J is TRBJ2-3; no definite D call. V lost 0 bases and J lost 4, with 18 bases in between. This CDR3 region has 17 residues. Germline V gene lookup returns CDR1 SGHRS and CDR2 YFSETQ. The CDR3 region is CASSLEFVGLSADTQYF. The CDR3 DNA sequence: TGCGCCAGCAGCTTGGAGTTTGTCGGCCTCAGCGCAGATACGCAGTATTTT.

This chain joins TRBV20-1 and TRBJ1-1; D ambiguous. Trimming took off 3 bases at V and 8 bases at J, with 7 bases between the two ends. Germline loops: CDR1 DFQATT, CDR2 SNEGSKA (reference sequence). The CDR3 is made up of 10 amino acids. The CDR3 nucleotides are TGCAGTGCTAGCTCGGCAGAAGCTTTCTTT. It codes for CSASSAEAFF.

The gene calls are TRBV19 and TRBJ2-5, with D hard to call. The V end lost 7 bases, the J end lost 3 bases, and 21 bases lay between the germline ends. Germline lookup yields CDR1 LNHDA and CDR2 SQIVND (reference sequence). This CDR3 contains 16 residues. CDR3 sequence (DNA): TGTGCCAGTACCCCAAGGTCGTACAATCAGGAAGAGACCCAGTACTTC. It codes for CASTPRSYNQEETQYF.

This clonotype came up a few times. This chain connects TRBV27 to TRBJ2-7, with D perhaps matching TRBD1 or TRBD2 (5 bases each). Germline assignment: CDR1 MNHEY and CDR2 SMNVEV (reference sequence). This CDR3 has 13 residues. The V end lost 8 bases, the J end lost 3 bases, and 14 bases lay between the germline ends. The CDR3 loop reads CASGPGPNYEQYF. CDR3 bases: TGTGCCAGCGGTCCGGGACCCAACTACGAGCAGTACTTC.

The chain's CDR3 is CASSPLMNTEAFF. DNA of the CDR3: TGTGCCAGCAGCCCCCTCATGAACACTGAAGCTTTCTTT. The chain uses TRBV5-4 and TRBJ1-1; D gene ambiguous. Germline V lookup: CDR1 SGHNT, CDR2 YYREEE (reference sequence). V was shortened by 4 bases and J by 0 bases, with 7 bases between the two germline ends. CDR3 size: 13 residues. The full variable domain, completed using reference TRBV5-4 and TRBJ1-1, is ETGVTQSPTHLIKTRGQQVTLRCSSQSGHNTVSWYQQALGQGPQFIFQYYREEENGRGNFPPRFSGLQFPNYSSELNVNALELDDSALYLCASSPLMNTEAFFGQGTRLTVV.

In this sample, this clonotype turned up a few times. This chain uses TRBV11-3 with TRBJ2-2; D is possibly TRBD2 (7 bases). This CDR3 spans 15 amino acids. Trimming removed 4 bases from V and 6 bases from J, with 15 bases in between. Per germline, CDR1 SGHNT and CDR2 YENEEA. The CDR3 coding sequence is TGTGCCAGCAGCTACCCTAGGGGGAGGGCCGGGGAGCTGTTTTTT. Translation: CASSYPRGRAGELFF.